The 2 T cell receptor beta chains reported below all come from one sample, sequenced in a study of shared clonotypes between healthy human individuals. The method was immunoSEQ multiplex PCR; TCRdb's version includes in-frame clones alone and lacks a portion of them. The sample holds hundreds of thousands of clones; approximately 96% are singletons and the top ten take approximately 0.1%. Naive CD8 cells lacked CD45RO, underwent positive selection for CCR7 and left out terminally differentiated effector memory CD45RA+ cells. The sequenced sample was naive CD8+ T cells sorted from blood. Receptors originate from a woman younger than 45 in good health.

V is TRBV28 and J is TRBJ2-7; 7 bases fit TRBD2. V was clipped by 4 bases and J by 7 bases; unmatched bases: 13. The length of the CDR3 is 15 residues. Germline assignment: CDR1 MDHEN and CDR2 SYDVKM. This chain's CDR3 is CASSSSGKGIYEQYF. DNA of the CDR3: TGTGCCAGCAGTTCCAGCGGGAAAGGCATCTATGAGCAGTACTTC.

The rearrangement links TRBV27 to TRBJ1-5; possibly TRBD1 for D (6 bases). V dropped 1 base and J dropped 7 bases, with 8 bases sitting between them. CDR1 MNHEY and CDR2 SMNVEV come from the germline V gene (reference sequence). The CDR3 sequence is 13 residues long. CDR3 amino acids: CASSLFGGQPQHF. Written as DNA, the CDR3 is TGTGCCAGCAGTTTATTTGGGGGCCAGCCCCAGCATTTT.